This TCR beta chain was obtained from a study of PD-L1 blockade in urothelial cancer (dated by TCRdb to about 2017). For the wider study: Every patient began therapy in about 2014 and was given atezolizumab 1,200 mg intravenously every 3 weeks. Blood samples were analyzed 3 weeks after the start of treatment (second dose) and 6 weeks after the start of treatment. TCR sequencing covered pretreatment tumor samples and matched, serially collected peripheral blood taken before and after atezolizumab treatment. The study, an exploratory multi-omic analysis, examined somatic, immune and clinical correlates of response to PD-L1 blockade with atezolizumab in urothelial cancer. Twenty-five of 29 patients were males with bladder-origin urothelial cancer, and about 60% of the roughly 29 reported a prior smoking history. Blood samples gave median yields of around 150,000 T cells and some 80,000 unique TCRs, along with a median clonality of 0.080. Durable clinical benefit meant progression-free survival longer than 6 months, and TCR features were also tested against progression-free and overall survival. In the same patients, whole exome sequencing and RNA sequencing of pretreatment tumors were performed in addition to TCR sequencing. Under 30 patients had pretreatment blood TCR-seq, about 25 had at least one posttreatment blood collection, and about 25 had tumor TCR-seq. An ECOG performance status of 0 or 1 was recorded for the patients, and 0 to 3 prior chemotherapy regimens had been received by the patients. Roughly 9 patients reached durable clinical benefit, while 20 patients did not.

From V the trimming removes 4 bases and from J it removes 6 bases, while the gene matches leave 6 bases of the junction unaccounted for. Including cysteine and phenylalanine, the CDR3 has 13 amino acids. Of the read, only the CDR3 DNA is kept; its 39 bases are in frame from base 1. For CDR1 and CDR2, the germline V gene lists SGHDT and YYEEEE. A note on this clone: The antigen this receptor binds is unknown. No per-base quality is available; no much larger clone lies one base away.

The cohort included about 30 patients with locally advanced or metastatic urothelial carcinoma who were treated at Memorial Sloan Kettering on a trial protocol. Peripheral blood mononuclear cells were collected pretreatment and during treatment, with between 1 and 8 total time points obtained per patient. The Qiagen DNeasy Blood extraction kit was used to purify genomic DNA from total PBMCs and tumor samples. PBMCs were collected pretreatment and during treatment, and were isolated and stored as previously described. To estimate absolute template abundance from read counts, synthetic TCR analog templates were spiked into each PCR. TCRbeta CDR3 regions were amplified from genomic DNA with bias-controlled V and J gene primers using the immunoSEQ assay. Rearranged TCRbeta segments were sequenced at approximately 20X coverage. Regarding the original processing steps: Sequencing errors were corrected by clustering and CDR3s were annotated against IMGT to assign V, D and J genes. Only productive TCRbeta rearrangements were used in downstream analyses, excluding out-of-frame or stop-codon sequences. Clonality was calculated as one minus the Shannon entropy normalized by the log of the number of unique productive sequences. Fisher's exact test with Benjamini-Hochberg correction, using a cutoff of adjusted p below 0.01, was how clones that differed between time points or between blood and tumor were identified. This is the immuneACCESS table as TCRdb keeps it, with only in-frame sequences that have V and J called. A part of the clones is gone; compared with another copy, unresolved V genes explain less than half, and the rest is unexplained. That table is the source of V, J and clone size, and D and trimming were worked out from the DNA. The sample contains roughly 45,000 clones, more than 75% of them found a single time. Clones ranked in the top ten supply approximately 14% of the sample.

Points the paper makes about the study in general: Patients with durable benefit showed greater expansion of tumor-associated TCR clones in peripheral blood 3 weeks after starting treatment (n of about 20, p = 0.022). Because the sample size was small (n ≈ 30) and many of the analyses were exploratory, the results are meant to be hypothesis-generating. A pretreatment peripheral blood TCR clonality below the median was linked to improved progression-free and overall survival.

Rearrangement joined TRBV5-6 to TRBJ1-1; the central 7 bases match TRBD1. Sequences were derived from PBMCs, sampled around atezolizumab (anti-PD-L1) treatment. The clonotype originates from a woman aged 55-70 years with urothelial cancer. DNA sequence: TGTGCCAGCAGCCATGCCGGGACAGCTGAAGCTTTCTTT. This is translated as CASSHAGTAEAFF.